A selection of T cell receptor beta chains follows, all from one sample in a study of blood T cell repertoires in COVID-19. The method was immunoSEQ multiplex PCR; TCRdb's version includes in-frame clones alone and lacks a portion of them. The table records 15,000 to 20,000 clones, approximately 80% of them present only once. Material: peripheral blood. The origin of the receptors is a woman in her sixties or seventies with active COVID-19. Each CDR3 is given with its conserved first and last residue. A D gene is named only where the DNA matches it firmly. The size of a clone is reported for some rows only, either as once, few or many, or as a class for expanded clones.

>NA|TRBV4-1|once|TRBJ2-2
CASSQGGLVGGTGELFF
TGCGCCAGCAGCCAAGGGGGTTTGGTGGGCGGGACCGGGGAGCTGTTTTTT
>NA|TRBV11-2|NA|TRBJ2-1
CASSLDLIRGYNEQFF
TGTGCCAGCAGCTTAGACCTTATTCGGGGCTACAATGAGCAGTTCTTC
>TRBD2|TRBV5-1|few|TRBJ2-1
CASTLAGGYNEQFF
TGCGCCAGCACGTTGGCGGGAGGCTACAATGAGCAGTTCTTC
>TRBD1|TRBV5-1|NA|TRBJ2-4
CASSPSRQGNIQYF
TGCGCCAGCAGCCCTTCGAGACAGGGGAACATTCAGTACTTC
>NA|TRBV30|NA|TRBJ1-2
CAWIIRGGPTYIYGYTF
TGTGCCTGGATCATCCGGGGGGGCCCCACTTATATTTATGGCTACACCTTC
>TRBD2|TRBV7-9|NA|TRBJ2-3
CASSFSGRSDTQYF
TGTGCCAGCAGCTTTAGCGGGAGGTCAGATACGCAGTATTTT
>NA|TRBV7-3|NA|TRBJ2-1
CASSPQGRHNEQFF
TGTGCCAGCAGCCCCCAGGGGCGGCACAATGAGCAGTTCTTC
>NA|TRBV27|NA|TRBJ2-7
CASSFLGGYEQYF
TGTGCCAGCAGTTTTCTCGGAGGATACGAGCAGTACTTC
>NA|TRBV7-2|NA|TRBJ2-2
CASSLVRRELFF
TGTGCCAGCAGCTTAGTCAGGCGGGAGCTGTTTTTT
>TRBD2|TRBV7-9|medium-sized|TRBJ2-3
CASSSPIAGGTDTQYF
TGTGCCAGCAGCTCCCCCATAGCGGGAGGCACAGATACGCAGTATTTT
>NA|TRBV29-1|NA|TRBJ2-1
CSVSQGIAEQFF
TGCAGCGTTTCCCAGGGCATCGCTGAGCAGTTCTTC
>NA|TRBV28|once|TRBJ1-5
CASSPLGASNQPQHF
TGTGCCAGCAGCCCCCTGGGGGCCAGCAATCAGCCCCAGCATTTT
>NA|TRBV27|NA|TRBJ2-7
CASTQQVGSYEQYF
TGTGCCAGCACTCAACAGGTGGGGTCCTACGAGCAGTACTTC
>TRBD2|TRBV24-1|NA|TRBJ2-7
CATGAGEGYEQYF
TGTGCCACCGGGGCGGGAGAGGGGTACGAGCAGTACTTC
>TRBD1|TRBV5-6|once|TRBJ2-7
CASSLLGTGLSEQYF
TGTGCCAGCAGCTTGCTAGGGACAGGGTTGTCCGAGCAGTACTTC
>NA|TRBV15|NA|TRBJ1-3
CATSRDFFSGNTIYF
TGTGCCACCAGCAGAGACTTCTTCTCTGGAAACACCATATATTTT
>TRBD2|TRBV10-3|NA|TRBJ2-3
CAISESVVSGRRKDTQYF
TGTGCCATCAGTGAGTCCGTAGTTAGCGGGAGACGGAAAGATACGCAGTATTTT
>NA|TRBV7-9|NA|TRBJ2-3
CASSLGKRTRDNTDTQYF
TGTGCCAGCAGCTTAGGAAAACGGACTAGGGACAACACAGATACGCAGTATTTT
>NA|TRBV6-2/TRBV6-3|NA|TRBJ2-3
CASRLAGTDTQYF
TGTGCCAGCCGCCTAGCAGGCACAGATACGCAGTATTTT
>NA|TRBV11-2|NA|TRBJ2-7
CASSLGRGSYEQYF
TGTGCCAGCAGCTTAGGGCGGGGATCCTACGAGCAGTACTTC
>NA|TRBV9|few|TRBJ2-5
CASSVGTGRETQYF
TGTGCCAGCAGCGTAGGCACAGGTCGGGAGACCCAGTACTTC
>TRBD1|TRBV5-1|NA|TRBJ2-7
CASSGDRGYEQYF
TGCGCCAGCAGCGGGGACAGGGGCTACGAGCAGTACTTC
>TRBD2|TRBV6-2/TRBV6-3|NA|TRBJ2-3
CASSYPGLAGGTDTQYF
TGTGCCAGCAGTTATCCCGGACTAGCGGGAGGGACAGATACGCAGTATTTT
>TRBD2|TRBV7-2|NA|TRBJ2-5
CASSFRGGRGQETQYF
TGTGCCAGCAGCTTTCGGGGCGGGAGAGGCCAAGAGACCCAGTACTTC
>TRBD2|TRBV28|NA|TRBJ2-3
CASSYYPQREDSTDTQYF
TGTGCCAGCAGTTACTACCCCCAGCGGGAGGATAGCACAGATACGCAGTATTTT
>NA|TRBV7-9|NA|TRBJ1-1
CASSPRGSGYGVEAFF
TGTGCCAGCAGCCCTAGGGGGTCGGGGTATGGGGTTGAAGCTTTCTTT
>TRBD2|TRBV7-9|NA|TRBJ2-1
CASSLLGLAEGNEQFF
TGTGCCAGCAGCTTACTGGGACTAGCGGAGGGGAATGAGCAGTTCTTC
>TRBD1|TRBV19|NA|TRBJ2-5
CASSPPGQAQETQYF
TGTGCCAGTTCCCCACCGGGACAGGCCCAAGAGACCCAGTACTTC
>TRBD1|TRBV6-5|NA|TRBJ1-4
CASTPDRGNEKLFF
TGTGCCAGCACCCCGGACAGGGGAAATGAAAAACTGTTTTTT
>NA|TRBV27|NA|TRBJ1-4
CASSQMRGATNEKLFF
TGTGCCAGCAGTCAAATGCGGGGTGCAACTAATGAAAAACTGTTTTTT
>TRBD1|TRBV18|once|TRBJ1-6
CASSPLGTVNSPLHF
TGTGCCAGCTCACCGTTAGGGACAGTGAATTCACCCCTCCACTTT
>TRBD2|TRBV5-1|NA|TRBJ2-3
CASRTSGDTDTQYF
TGCGCCAGCAGGACTAGCGGAGACACAGATACGCAGTATTTT
>NA|TRBV15|once|TRBJ2-7
CATSRDSDRITYEQYF
TGTGCCACCAGCAGAGATTCCGACAGGATCACCTACGAGCAGTACTTC
>TRBD1|TRBV6-2/TRBV6-3|NA|TRBJ2-1
CASSYSPPGGIYNEQFF
TGTGCCAGCAGTTACTCTCCACCAGGGGGCATCTACAATGAGCAGTTCTTC
>NA|TRBV4-1|NA|TRBJ2-3
CASSQALSTDTQYF
TGCGCCAGCAGCCAAGCACTGAGCACAGATACGCAGTATTTT
>NA|TRBV20-1|NA|TRBJ2-2
CSASRGNANTGELFF
TGCAGTGCTAGTCGGGGTAACGCGAACACCGGGGAGCTGTTTTTT
>NA|TRBV7-2|NA|TRBJ1-1
CASSLGRVTEAFF
TGTGCCAGCAGCTTGGGGCGCGTAACGGAAGCTTTCTTT
>NA|TRBV3-1/TRBV3-2|NA|TRBJ2-2
CASSPRENTGELFF
TGTGCCAGCAGCCCTCGGGAGAACACCGGGGAGCTGTTTTTT
>NA|TRBV6-5|once|TRBJ2-5
CATTGRWQETQYF
TGTGCCACCACAGGGCGGTGGCAAGAGACCCAGTACTTC
>TRBD2|TRBV28|NA|TRBJ2-3
CASSLFVGGRLKDTQYF
TGTGCCAGCAGTCTTTTCGTAGGCGGGAGGTTGAAAGATACGCAGTATTTT
>TRBD2|TRBV19|few|TRBJ2-5
CASCGGGLAGAQETQYF
TGTGCCAGTTGCGGTGGGGGTCTAGCGGGCGCCCAAGAGACCCAGTACTTC
>NA|TRBV6-6|NA|TRBJ2-4
CASSEGGPTKNIQYF
TGTGCCAGCAGCGAGGGCGGGCCAACCAAAAACATTCAGTACTTC
>TRBD1|TRBV7-9|NA|TRBJ2-1
CASSLDRGTYNEQFF
TGTGCCAGCAGCCTGGACAGGGGAACCTACAATGAGCAGTTCTTC
>TRBD2|TRBV2|NA|TRBJ2-2
CASSEALPRLATGELFF
TGTGCCAGCAGTGAAGCGCTTCCGAGACTAGCAACCGGGGAGCTGTTTTTT
>TRBD2|TRBV9|NA|TRBJ2-1
CASSAGLAGYNEQFF
TGTGCCAGCAGCGCGGGACTAGCGGGGTACAATGAGCAGTTCTTC
>NA|TRBV7-9|medium-sized|TRBJ2-5
CASSPDRSQETQYF
TGTGCCAGCAGCCCGGACAGAAGTCAAGAGACCCAGTACTTC
>NA|TRBV6-5|NA|TRBJ2-2
CASTQDSTGELFF
TGTGCCAGCACCCAAGACAGCACCGGGGAGCTGTTTTTT
>TRBD1|TRBV9|once|TRBJ1-3
CASSVTGASGNTIYF
TGTGCCAGCAGCGTTACAGGGGCCTCTGGAAACACCATATATTTT
>NA|TRBV28|NA|TRBJ1-2
CASSFTGTRFNYGYTF
TGTGCCAGCAGTTTTACCGGGACACGATTTAACTATGGCTACACCTTC
>TRBD1|TRBV27|NA|TRBJ1-2
CASSPTGKGYTF
TGTGCCAGCAGTCCGACAGGGAAAGGCTACACCTTC
>NA|TRBV28|few|TRBJ2-7
CASRSTGLGGYEQYF
TGTGCCAGCAGGTCAACGGGACTGGGCGGGTACGAGCAGTACTTC
>TRBD1|TRBV7-9|NA|TRBJ2-3
CASSKHRDRDTDTQYF
TGTGCCAGCAGCAAACACCGGGACAGGGACACAGATACGCAGTATTTT
>TRBD2|TRBV5-4|NA|TRBJ2-1
CASSPSGGGAGVNEQFF
TGTGCCAGCAGCCCATCCGGAGGAGGGGCGGGAGTTAATGAGCAGTTCTTC